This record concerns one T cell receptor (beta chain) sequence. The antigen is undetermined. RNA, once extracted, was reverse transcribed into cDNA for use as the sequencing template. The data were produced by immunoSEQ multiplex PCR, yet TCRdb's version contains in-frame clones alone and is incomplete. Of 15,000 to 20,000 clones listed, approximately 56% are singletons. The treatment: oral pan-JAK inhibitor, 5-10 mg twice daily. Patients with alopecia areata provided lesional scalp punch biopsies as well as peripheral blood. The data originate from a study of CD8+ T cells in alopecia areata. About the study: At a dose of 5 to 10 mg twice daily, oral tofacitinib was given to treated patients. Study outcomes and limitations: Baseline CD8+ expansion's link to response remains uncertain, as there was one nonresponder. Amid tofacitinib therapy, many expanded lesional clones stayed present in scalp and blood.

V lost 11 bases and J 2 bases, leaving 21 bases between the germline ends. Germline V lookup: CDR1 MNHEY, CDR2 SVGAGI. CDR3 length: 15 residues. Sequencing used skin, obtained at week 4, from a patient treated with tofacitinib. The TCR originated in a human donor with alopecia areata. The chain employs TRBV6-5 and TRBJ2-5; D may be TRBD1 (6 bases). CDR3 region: CASLLGGQYQETQYF. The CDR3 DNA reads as TGTGCCTCCCTATTAGGGGGACAATATCAAGAGACCCAGTACTTC.